Listed below are T cell receptor beta chains from one sample, sequenced in a study of blood T cells in healthy people across ages. Each CDR3 protein is one row after TCRdb ran MiXCR on the 5' RACE reads. The repertoire includes about 930,000 distinct CDR3 sequences, about 27% of them detected once, and 10% sits in the top ten. These data were also filed under a second study, of T cells of mothers and their children.

Material for sequencing was blood. These receptors all stem from a woman in her forties in good health. CDR3s include the opening cysteine and the closing phenylalanine or tryptophan. A D gene is named only where the DNA matches it firmly. Rows give clone size only sometimes, using once, few, many, or a class for an expanded clone.

j_call,clone_size,d_call,v_call,cdr3_nt,cdr3_aa
TRBJ1-1,.,.,TRBV27,TGTGCCACCCACGGTGGGGGGGGCACTGAAGCTTTCTTT,CATHGGGGTEAFF
TRBJ2-1,many,.,TRBV29-1,TGCAGCGTTGAAATTTGGGATAGCTCCTACAATGAGCAGTTCTTC,CSVEIWDSSYNEQFF
TRBJ2-7,many,TRBD2,TRBV20-1,TGCAGTGCCTGGGGGGGGGGAGATACCTACGAGCAGTACTTC,CSAWGGGDTYEQYF
TRBJ2-1,.,TRBD2,TRBV3-1,TGTGCCAGCAGCCCGTACACCCCACAGCGGGGGAAGGACAATGAGCAGTTCTTC,CASSPYTPQRGKDNEQFF
TRBJ1-2,.,.,TRBV4-3,TGCGCCAGCAGCCAACGGGCCAAGGTTAACTATGGCTACACCTTC,CASSQRAKVNYGYTF
TRBJ1-2,.,.,TRBV5-1,TGCGCCAGCAGCTTGGAACAGCCCTCTAGAGGCTACACCTTC,CASSLEQPSRGYTF
TRBJ1-2,few,TRBD1,TRBV28,TGTGCCAGCAGCCCCATCACAGGGGGCCCTAACTATGGCTACACCTTC,CASSPITGGPNYGYTF
TRBJ1-2,few,.,TRBV20-1,TGCAGTGCTAGAGATCCCCCGGGGGCAAGTGGCTACACCTTC,CSARDPPGASGYTF
TRBJ2-1,few,TRBD1,TRBV28,TGTGCCAGCAGTTTATGGACAGGGGGAACCTACAATGAGCAGTTCTTC,CASSLWTGGTYNEQFF
TRBJ2-7,.,.,TRBV6-1,TGTGCCAGCAGTGAAAACCGCTTCTCCTACGAGCAGTACTTC,CASSENRFSYEQYF
TRBJ1-2,.,.,TRBV20-1,TGCAGTGCTGGAGATTTAGAGCTGGGGGATCATGGCTACACCTTC,CSAGDLELGDHGYTF
TRBJ1-2,many,.,TRBV5-8,TGTGCCAGCAGCTTTGGTGGGCCGGAAGGCTACACCTTC,CASSFGGPEGYTF
TRBJ2-3,few,TRBD2,TRBV11-2,TGTGCCAGCAGCTTAGTAGGCGGGGGTGGCACAGATACGCAGTATTTT,CASSLVGGGGTDTQYF
TRBJ1-5,.,.,TRBV12-3/TRBV12-4,TGTGCCAGCAGTTTAGTATTAGGGGTGGATCAGCCCCAGCATTTT,CASSLVLGVDQPQHF
TRBJ2-1,many,TRBD1,TRBV24-1,TGTGCCACCAGTGAAGGACAGGGCCTCTCCTACAATGAGCAGTTCTTC,CATSEGQGLSYNEQFF
TRBJ1-1,.,.,TRBV6-6,TGTGCCAGCAGTTACTATGGGGGTACAAACACTGAAGCTTTCTTT,CASSYYGGTNTEAFF
TRBJ2-7,few,.,TRBV6-2/TRBV6-3,TGTGCCAGCAGTTTGTACGCAGGGAACGAGCAGTACTTC,CASSLYAGNEQYF
TRBJ2-3,many,.,TRBV4-3,TGCGCCAGCAGCCAAGCAACCCAGGGGTTTAGCACAGATACGCAGTATTTT,CASSQATQGFSTDTQYF
TRBJ2-7,.,.,TRBV6-5,TGTGCCAGCAGTTTTAGCGGACTTGCCTACGAGCAGTACTTC,CASSFSGLAYEQYF
TRBJ2-7,many,.,TRBV3-1,TGTGCCAGCTCCGGGGGCTCCTACGAGCAGTACTTC,CASSGGSYEQYF
TRBJ2-5,.,TRBD1,TRBV7-2,TGTGCCAGCAGAAAACGACAGGGAACCCAAGAGACCCAGTACTTC,CASRKRQGTQETQYF
TRBJ2-1,few,.,TRBV6-2/TRBV6-3,TGTGCCAGCAGTTACTTAGCGATGACCAATGAGCAGTTCTTC,CASSYLAMTNEQFF
TRBJ1-1,few,.,TRBV2,TGTGCCAGCAGGCGCGACGTTGGGACAATAGGCGCTGAAGCTTTCTTT,CASRRDVGTIGAEAFF
TRBJ2-1,.,TRBD2,TRBV9,TGTGCCAGCAGCGTAGGCCCTAGCGGGGGGCCGATCAATGAGCAGTTCTTC,CASSVGPSGGPINEQFF
TRBJ1-2,.,.,TRBV28,TGTGCCAGCACCAGTGGGGGGGGTGACTATGGCTACACCTTC,CASTSGGGDYGYTF
TRBJ2-7,.,TRBD1,TRBV10-3,TGTGCCATCAGTGAGAGAGAGGGACAGGGATCCTACGAGCAGTACTTC,CAISEREGQGSYEQYF
TRBJ2-3,.,.,TRBV7-2,TGTGCCAGCAGCCCGGGGAGAACGTCAGATACGCAGTATTTT,CASSPGRTSDTQYF
TRBJ2-1,few,TRBD1,TRBV6-2/TRBV6-3,TGTGCCAGCAGTTACCGGGACAGCGTTTACAATGAGCAGTTCTTC,CASSYRDSVYNEQFF
TRBJ2-4,.,.,TRBV30,TGTGCCTGGAGTCCCTCCAGGACGCTAGCCAAAAACATTCAGTACTTC,CAWSPSRTLAKNIQYF
TRBJ2-5,few,TRBD2,TRBV5-1,TGCGCCAGCAGCTCCGGGACTAGCGGGGCAAGTCAAGAGACCCAGTACTTC,CASSSGTSGASQETQYF
TRBJ1-1,.,TRBD1,TRBV15,TGTGCCACCAGCATCCACAGGGGACTTAACGCTGAAGCTTTCTTT,CATSIHRGLNAEAFF
TRBJ2-3,.,TRBD2,TRBV20-1,TGCAGTGCTAGAGCTTCAGCGGGAAACACAGATACGCAGTATTTT,CSARASAGNTDTQYF
TRBJ1-2,many,.,TRBV20-1,TGCAGTGCTTCGGACAGCTACTATGGCTACACCTTC,CSASDSYYGYTF
TRBJ1-2,many,.,TRBV6-5,TGTGCCAGCAGACTCCTCCGACCAGGGGTCTCTTATGGCTACACCTTC,CASRLLRPGVSYGYTF
TRBJ1-2,few,TRBD1,TRBV7-2,TGTGCCAGCAGCTTAGTGAGGGCAGGGGGGTCCTATGGCTACACCTTC,CASSLVRAGGSYGYTF
TRBJ1-1,.,TRBD1,TRBV28,TGTGCCAGCAGCGAACCGGGACAGGGGCTAAAGGTTGAAGCTTTCTTT,CASSEPGQGLKVEAFF
TRBJ2-3,.,TRBD2,TRBV9,TGTGCCAGCAACCCTAGCGGGCGCACAGATACGCAGTATTTT,CASNPSGRTDTQYF
TRBJ1-5,.,TRBD1,TRBV12-3/TRBV12-4,TGTGCCAGCAGTTCCCTAAGGGCAGGGGGCCTCAAGCAGCCCCAGCATTTT,CASSSLRAGGLKQPQHF
TRBJ2-5,once,.,TRBV14,TGTGCCAGCAACCAAGGACAGTTGCGTGTCCAAGAGACCCAGTACTTC,CASNQGQLRVQETQYF
TRBJ2-3,.,.,TRBV12-3/TRBV12-4,TGTGCCAGCAGTCCCGGACAGAGAACAGATGCGCAGTATTTT,CASSPGQRTDAQYF
TRBJ2-1,.,TRBD2,TRBV29-1,TGCAGCGCTGACCGGGGGGGCGCAAGAAATGAGCAGTTCTTC,CSADRGGARNEQFF
TRBJ1-5,once,.,TRBV30,TGTGCCTGGAAAGATACAGGGTTTGGCAATCAGCCCCAGCATTTT,CAWKDTGFGNQPQHF
TRBJ1-4,few,.,TRBV30,TGTGCCTGGAGTCGGGGGGCGGGGGAAAAACTGTTTTTT,CAWSRGAGEKLFF
TRBJ1-6,.,.,TRBV7-9,TGTGCCAGCAGCTTACAGACACAGGGAGATTCACCCCTCCACTTT,CASSLQTQGDSPLHF
TRBJ2-7,few,.,TRBV5-1,TGCGCCAGCAGCTCCGCCGCGGGGTCCTACGAGCAGTACTTC,CASSSAAGSYEQYF
TRBJ1-5,few,.,TRBV24-1,TGTGCCACCAGTGATTCCCGGAGGGGGTGGGGTCAGCCCCAGCATTTT,CATSDSRRGWGQPQHF
TRBJ1-5,.,.,TRBV3-1,TGTGCCAGCAGCCCCGGGGTGACCAATCAGCCCCAGCATTTT,CASSPGVTNQPQHF
TRBJ2-1,many,.,TRBV12-3/TRBV12-4,TGTGCCAGCAGCCCTACTCAGACTGTTTACAATGAGCAGTTCTTC,CASSPTQTVYNEQFF
TRBJ2-3,few,.,TRBV28,TGTGCCAGCAGTTTAAGCAGACCCCCGAATACGCAGTATTTT,CASSLSRPPNTQYF
TRBJ2-3,.,.,TRBV30,TGTGCCTGGAGTGTGGGGGGCATCACAGATACGCAGTATTTT,CAWSVGGITDTQYF
TRBJ2-3,.,.,TRBV9,TGTGCCAGCAGCCAAGCCACAGGACGGAACAGACCAGATACGCAGTATTTT,CASSQATGRNRPDTQYF